The present TCR beta chain was sequenced within a study of cytomegalovirus exposure and HLA in healthy donors. About the study: Early released data had about 80 million unique TCRs, all coming from HLA-typed donors. Study conclusions and caveats: In a later analysis, a missense DCLRE1C variant was linked to TCR beta V- and J-gene trimming.

CDR1 GTSNPN and CDR2 SVGIG come from the germline V gene (reference sequence). V was cut by 0 bases and J by 0 bases, with 12 bases left in between. The CDR3 contains 15 residues. With regard to this clone: Its antigen is still unknown.

Primers for the PCR totalled 60 Vbeta and 13 Jbeta. Profiled with immunoSEQ multiplex PCR; TCRdb holds only in-frame clones, not every one. The data show about 150,000 clones, 75% to 80% seen once. Material: PBMCs. This receptor was identified in a woman under 40 in good health and CMV-seronegative. The chain links TRBV30 to TRBJ2-7; the D gene is possibly TRBD2 (5 bases). Here the CDR3 reads CAWSVPGSISYEQYF. The CDR3 nucleotides read TGTGCCTGGAGTGTACCGGGAAGTATCTCCTACGAGCAGTACTTC.